This entry lists 21 T cell receptor beta chains sequenced from one sample in a study of beta chain features in type 1 diabetes. TCRB transcripts that were expressed got sequenced, as all of the isolated RNA had been reverse transcribed. Profiling relied on immunoSEQ multiplex PCR, and the TCRdb table lists in-frame clones only, not all of them. This repertoire shows 350,000 or so clones, about 19% found once; its top ten account for about 0.044%. Material: naive CD4+ T cells from blood. The receptors derive from a young woman in good health.

This clone was seen a handful of times. The V and J genes are TRBV6-1 and TRBJ1-6; D unclear. Germline CDR1 and CDR2: MNHNS and SASEGT. This CDR3 has 14 amino acids. V lost 3 bases and J lost 4, with 7 bases in between. The CDR3 DNA reads as TGTGCCAGCAGTGAGGCAGTTTATAATTCACCCCTCCACTTT. Translation: CASSEAVYNSPLHF.

This clone has just a few counts. The chain combines TRBV25-1 with TRBJ2-7; tentatively, D is TRBD1 (5 bases). From germline, CDR1 is MGHDK and CDR2 SYGVNS. The V gene lost 5 bases and the J gene lost 4 bases, with 15 bases spanning the gap. The CDR3 runs 14 residues. The DNA of the CDR3 is TGTGCCAGCAGTTTAGGGGCCCGGCCATACGAGCAGTACTTC. Its protein is CASSLGARPYEQYF.

The sample holds a few counts of this clone. The V gene is TRBV6-1, the J gene TRBJ1-5; the D gene is possibly TRBD1 (6 bases). Germline V gene sequence: CDR1 MNHNS, CDR2 SASEGT. The germline V and J ends were trimmed by 5 bases and 5 bases, with 10 bases remaining between them. CDR3 length: 13 residues. The CDR3 DNA follows: TGTGCCAGCAGTACCAGGGGCCATCAGCCCCAGCATTTT. It codes for CASSTRGHQPQHF.

This chain links TRBV29-1 with TRBJ1-1; TRBD1 matches 9 bases. V lost 4 bases, J lost 11 bases, and 5 bases stayed unmatched. This CDR3 comprises 11 residues. From germline, CDR1 is SQVTM and CDR2 ANQGSEA. The CDR3 nucleotides are TGCAGCGTTGGGACAGGGGCGATGGCTTTCTTT. This translates into CSVGTGAMAFF.

The CDR3 DNA is TGCGCCAGCAGCCCAGGACAGGCCCGAGGATATGGCTACACCTTC. Amino acids: CASSPGQARGYGYTF. This chain uses TRBV5-1 with TRBJ1-2, with 7 bases that match TRBD1. The V segment lost 4 bases and the J segment 5 bases; nucleotides outside the gene matches: 11. The germline V gene encodes CDR1 SGHRS and CDR2 YFSETQ. This CDR3 has 15 amino acids.

The rearrangement uses TRBV4-1 and TRBJ2-1, with 9 bases identical to TRBD2. Germline trimming cut 3 bases from V and 9 bases from J; bases unmatched to any gene: 6. The germline V gene has CDR1 MGHRA and CDR2 YSYEKL. The CDR3 covers 14 residues. The CDR3 nucleotides read TGCGCCAGCAGCCATCCGGGACTAGCCCCTGAGCAGTTCTTC. Translating gives CASSHPGLAPEQFF.

This clone has a handful of counts. The rearrangement uses TRBV19 and TRBJ2-2; 9 bases match TRBD1. The CDR3 is 16 amino acids. Germline CDR1 and CDR2: LNHDA and SQIVND (reference sequence). With 5 bases clipped from V and 3 bases from J, the junction kept 7 bases outside the gene matches. CDR3 amino acids: CASSDPGTGYTGELFF. DNA of the CDR3: TGTGCCAGTAGTGATCCCGGGACAGGGTACACCGGGGAGCTGTTTTTT.

The chain uses TRBV4-1 and TRBJ1-2, with D unclear. Germline V gene sequence: CDR1 MGHRA, CDR2 YSYEKL. V was shortened by 3 bases and J by 4 bases, with 18 bases between the two germline ends. CDR3 length: 16 amino acids. The CDR3 region has the DNA TGCGCCAGCAGCCAGACCCGCACAGCCTCCGTCTATGGCTACACCTTC. Amino acid sequence: CASSQTRTASVYGYTF.

The rearrangement joins TRBV2 to TRBJ2-3; 11 bases are a match to TRBD2. The CDR3 is 15 residues long. With V trimmed by 4 bases and J by 5 bases, 5 bases remained unmatched. Germline V CDR1 and CDR2: SNHLY, FYNNEI. In DNA, the CDR3 is TGTGCCAGCAGTGGAACTAGCGGGAGTGGAGATACGCAGTATTTT. Translated, it gives CASSGTSGSGDTQYF.

This clone turned up a few times. This rearrangement joins TRBV6-5 to TRBJ2-1, with 9 bases identical to TRBD1. Per the germline V gene, CDR1 is MNHEY and CDR2 is SVGAGI. CDR3 size: 13 residues. V lost 2 bases and J lost 15; bases outside the gene matches: 8. The CDR3 region has the DNA TGTGCCAGCAGTTACACGGACAGGGGCTCCAGGTTCTTC. Amino acid sequence: CASSYTDRGSRFF.

This chain connects TRBV5-4 to TRBJ2-7; 13 nucleotides agree with TRBD2. Trimming cost V 4 bases and J 3 bases; bases outside gene matches: 4. From germline, CDR1 is SGHNT and CDR2 YYREEE (reference sequence). The CDR3 contains 15 residues. In DNA form, the CDR3 reads TGTGCCAGCAGCCCCTGGACTAGCGGGGGCTACGAGCAGTACTTC. Protein product: CASSPWTSGGYEQYF. Using reference TRBV5-4 and TRBJ2-7 for the parts outside the CDR3, the full variable domain is ETGVTQSPTHLIKTRGQQVTLRCSSQSGHNTVSWYQQALGQGPQFIFQYYREEENGRGNFPPRFSGLQFPNYSSELNVNALELDDSALYLCASSPWTSGGYEQYFGPGTRLTVT.

This clone was seen only a few times. This chain links TRBV5-1 with TRBJ1-2; D remains unclear. Germline-derived CDR1 and CDR2 are SGHRS and YFSETQ. The CDR3 consists of 13 residues. Trimming took off 0 bases at V and 5 bases at J, with 8 bases between the two ends. The CDR3 DNA reads as TGCGCCAGCAGCTTGGTGGCAGATTATGGCTACACCTTC. It codes for CASSLVADYGYTF. The whole variable domain, remainder taken from reference TRBV5-1 and TRBJ1-2, is KAGVTQTPRYLIKTRGQQVTLSCSPISGHRSVSWYQQTPGQGLQFLFEYFSETQRNKGNFPGRFSGRQFSNSRSEMNVSTLELGDSALYLCASSLVADYGYTFGSGTRLTVV.

The rearrangement links TRBV9 to TRBJ2-7; 7 bases map to TRBD1. The CDR3 loop spans 16 amino acids. Germline V gene lookup returns CDR1 SGDLS and CDR2 YYNGEE. Trimming at V came to 0 bases and at J to 3 bases, leaving 9 bases not matched to a gene. The CDR3: CASSVGGAGGDYEQYF. As DNA, the CDR3 is TGTGCCAGCAGCGTAGGTGGGGCAGGGGGAGACTACGAGCAGTACTTC. Filled out from reference TRBV9 and TRBJ2-7, the complete variable domain reads DSGVTQTPKHLITATGQRVTLRCSPRSGDLSVYWYQQSLDQGLQFLIQYYNGEERAKGNILERFSAQQFPDLHSELNLSSLELGDSALYFCASSVGGAGGDYEQYFGPGTRLTVT.

Only a few counts were recorded for this clone. This sequence joins TRBV27 and TRBJ1-2; 10 bases are shared with TRBD1. The V gene end was trimmed by 4 bases and the J gene end by 8 bases; junction bases not matched to a gene: 7. Germline V lookup: CDR1 MNHEY, CDR2 SMNVEV (reference sequence). CDR3 length: 14 residues. The CDR3: CASSSDRGRRGYTF. The CDR3 DNA follows: TGTGCCAGCAGTTCAGACAGGGGGCGTCGGGGCTACACCTTC.

This clone has a handful of counts. The V call is TRBV5-1, the J call TRBJ2-5; possibly TRBD2 for D (6 bases). V shed 4 bases and J shed 2 bases, with 12 bases lying between them. The germline V gene has CDR1 SGHRS and CDR2 YFSETQ. The CDR3 sequence is 14 residues long. The CDR3 loop reads CASSLDYRQETQYF. The CDR3 nucleotides are TGCGCCAGCAGCCTGGACTACCGACAAGAGACCCAGTACTTC.

The rearrangement joins TRBV2 to TRBJ2-5; TRBD1 is a possible D gene (7 bases). The germline V gene has CDR1 SNHLY and CDR2 FYNNEI. The CDR3 covers 15 residues. Trimming took off 7 bases at V and 1 base at J, with 16 bases between the two ends. The CDR3: CASIGAGQRQETQYF. Here the CDR3 DNA reads TGTGCCAGCATTGGGGCGGGACAGCGCCAAGAGACCCAGTACTTC. Using reference TRBV2 and TRBJ2-5 for the parts outside the CDR3, the full variable domain is EPEVTQTPSHQVTQMGQEVILRCVPISNHLYFYWYRQILGQKVEFLVSFYNNEISEKSEIFDDQFSVERPDGSNFTLKIRSTKLEDSAMYFCASIGAGQRQETQYFGPGTRLLVL.

This clone was found a few times. The rearrangement uses TRBV11-2 and TRBJ2-7, with TRBD2 as a possible D gene (6 bases). This CDR3 comprises 16 residues. Germline lookup yields CDR1 SGHAT and CDR2 FQNNGV. V dropped 5 bases and J dropped 2 bases, with 19 bases sitting between them. For the CDR3, the DNA is TGTGCCAGCAGCCCCCCCGGAGGGCGAAACGCCTACGAGCAGTACTTC. This codes for CASSPPGGRNAYEQYF.

The count of this clone is one. V is TRBV15 and J is TRBJ1-2; a weak D match, TRBD1 (5 bases). The CDR3 is 15 residues long. V lost 3 bases and J 5 bases, leaving 16 bases between the germline ends. Germline CDR1 LNHNV, CDR2 YYDKDF (reference sequence). The CDR3 nucleotides read TGTGCCACCAGCAGGGGGACTCAAGTGGGGTATGGCTACACCTTC. Protein: CATSRGTQVGYGYTF.

This clone was counted a single time. This chain joins TRBV7-2 and TRBJ2-1, with 8 bases that match TRBD2. Germline V gene data show CDR1 as SGHTA and CDR2 as FQGNSA. The CDR3 covers 14 residues. After removal of 7 bases from V and 8 bases from J, the junction contained 10 bases not matched to a gene. CDR3 sequence reads: CASIRAGGQDEQFF. The CDR3 DNA sequence: TGTGCCAGCATCCGGGCGGGGGGCCAAGATGAGCAGTTCTTC.

V is TRBV29-1 and J is TRBJ2-1; 10 bases line up with TRBD1. V shed 6 bases, J shed 3 bases, and the junction held 8 bases outside the gene matches. CDR3 length: 15 residues. The V gene's germline CDR1 is SQVTM and CDR2 ANQGSEA. DNA of the CDR3: TGCAGCGTCCCTTCCGGGACAGGGGTCTACAATGAGCAGTTCTTC. This gives the protein CSVPSGTGVYNEQFF.

J is TRBJ1-4 and V is TRBV5-4; D is possibly TRBD1 (6 bases). The CDR3 spans 16 residues. Germline V gene lookup returns CDR1 SGHNT and CDR2 YYREEE (reference sequence). The ends were cut back, 0 bases at V and 3 bases at J, with 12 bases in the middle. CDR3 loop: CASSLDGGAANEKLFF. DNA for the CDR3: TGTGCCAGCAGCTTGGATGGGGGGGCAGCTAATGAAAAACTGTTTTTT. Full variable domain (rest looked up from reference TRBV5-4 and TRBJ1-4): ETGVTQSPTHLIKTRGQQVTLRCSSQSGHNTVSWYQQALGQGPQFIFQYYREEENGRGNFPPRFSGLQFPNYSSELNVNALELDDSALYLCASSLDGGAANEKLFFGSGTQLSVL.